One and the same sample provided the 22 T cell receptor beta chains below, sequenced in a study of human T cells and chemical hapten exposure. Time point reported: patch test 1, 2 weeks after DPC sensitization. Treatment specified: therapeutic diphenylcyclopropenone sensitization with weekly scalp DPC. TCRdb processed the RACE reads anew with MiXCR; each CDR3 protein has one entry. Among roughly 180,000 distinct CDR3 sequences listed, more than 14% were seen once. Sequencing used whole blood, obtained in connection with sensitization to the hapten diphenylcyclopropenone (DPC). The receptor source for this set is a woman aged 30 to 39 with alopecia areata. Some clones in this sample may be carry-over from other donors' samples.

The genes are TRBV12-2 and TRBJ2-2; the D call of TRBD2 is as the table states it, not checked on the DNA. TRBV12-2 represents a pseudogene. The CDR3 extends over 16 amino acids. In nucleotides, the CDR3 is TGTGCAAGTCGCTCCCGGACTAGCGGGGACGCCGGGGAGCTGTTTTTT. It is translated as CASRSRTSGDAGELFF.

This clonotype was counted a few times. The genes are TRBV29-1 and TRBJ2-1; unclear D gene. The CDR3 spans 12 residues. In germline, CDR1 is SQVTM, CDR2 ANQGSEA. V was clipped by 8 bases and J by 6 bases, with 14 bases between them. CDR3 bases: TGCAGCTTCTTGGGTAGGATCAATGAGCAGTTCTTC. Translating gives CSFLGRINEQFF.

This clonotype was counted between two and nine times. V gene TRBV20-1 combines with J gene TRBJ1-1; 12 bases fit TRBD1. The CDR3 loop spans 14 amino acids. Germline CDR1 reads DFQATT; CDR2 reads SNEGSKA (reference sequence). V shed 0 bases, J shed 8 bases, and the junction held 4 bases outside the gene matches. The CDR3 spells CSAREGQGAAEAFF. Here the CDR3 DNA reads TGCAGTGCTAGAGAGGGACAGGGGGCGGCGGAAGCTTTCTTT.

This chain joins TRBV14 and TRBJ2-7; D is unclear. The CDR3 is made up of 15 amino acids. Germline values: CDR1 SGHDN, CDR2 FVKESK. V lost 0 bases to trimming and J lost 3 bases, with 12 bases between them. CDR3 amino acids: CASSQERQELYEQYF. CDR3 DNA: TGTGCCAGCAGCCAAGAACGCCAGGAGCTCTACGAGCAGTACTTC.

This clonotype has more than one count but fewer than ten. The gene calls are TRBV6-2 or TRBV6-3 and TRBJ2-1; D call uncertain. V lost 4 bases, J lost 0 bases, and 16 bases lay in between. CDR3 length: 17 amino acids. CDR1 is MNHEY, CDR2 SVGEGT, per germline. This chain's CDR3 is CASSLMADWSSYNEQFF. The CDR3 nucleotides are TGTGCCAGCAGTTTAATGGCCGACTGGAGCTCCTACAATGAGCAGTTCTTC.

This clonotype has a handful of counts. The rearrangement joins TRBV6-5 to TRBJ2-3; the D is unclear. The V end lost 2 bases, the J end lost 2 bases, and 8 bases lay between the germline ends. Per the germline V gene, CDR1 is MNHEY and CDR2 is SVGAGI. The CDR3 spans 14 residues. The CDR3 DNA sequence: TGTGCCAGCAGTTACGGCGGATTCACAGATACGCAGTATTTT. Protein sequence: CASSYGGFTDTQYF.

This clonotype was observed a handful of times. This chain connects TRBV20-1 to TRBJ1-5, with D uncertain. This CDR3 is 12 amino acids long. V was cut by 6 bases and J by 2 bases, with 8 bases left in between. Germline CDR1 is DFQATT and CDR2 is SNEGSKA (reference sequence). The CDR3 region is CSARRRNQPQHF. CDR3 sequence (DNA): TGCAGTGCCCGACGGCGCAATCAGCCCCAGCATTTT.

The chain recombines TRBV20-1 with TRBJ2-3, with 7 bases that match TRBD2. V was pared by 0 bases and J by 5 bases, with 5 bases of the junction left unmatched. Germline V gene lookup returns CDR1 DFQATT and CDR2 SNEGSKA (reference sequence). CDR3 length: 14 residues. CDR3 DNA sequence: TGCAGTGCTAGAGAGCCCGGGGAGGGAGATACGCAGTATTTT. This sequence encodes CSAREPGEGDTQYF.

V gene TRBV30 combines with J gene TRBJ2-1; D is possibly TRBD2 (5 bases). Trimming took 6 bases from V and 7 from J, leaving 7 bases between them. The CDR3 sequence is 10 residues long. In germline, CDR1 is GTSNPN, CDR2 SVGIG (reference sequence). CDR3: CACSGNEQFF. Written as DNA, the CDR3 is TGTGCCTGTTCGGGGAATGAGCAGTTCTTC.

The chain carries TRBV10-2 and TRBJ2-1; 7 bases map to TRBD2. CDR3 length: 15 amino acids. Unmatched junction bases numbered 4, after V lost 3 bases and J lost 2 bases. The germline CDR1 and CDR2 sequences are WSHSY and SAAADI. The CDR3 is CASSERLAAYNEQFF. DNA of the CDR3: TGCGCCAGCAGTGAACGGCTAGCGGCCTACAATGAGCAGTTCTTC.

At least ten counts were recorded for this clonotype. The V and J genes are TRBV20-1 and TRBJ2-3; 8 positions agree with TRBD1. CDR3 length: 17 amino acids. CDR1 is DFQATT, CDR2 SNEGSKA, per germline (reference sequence). J was trimmed by 3 bases and V by 0 bases; bases with no gene match: 11. The CDR3 coding sequence is TGCAGTGCTAGAGACCCTTTTCGACAGGGGTGGACAGATACGCAGTATTTT. Protein product: CSARDPFRQGWTDTQYF.

The sample holds a few counts of this clonotype. V is TRBV20-1 and J is TRBJ2-3, with TRBD2 matching 8 bases. V lost 3 bases and J lost 4; bases outside the gene matches: 12. The germline gives CDR1 DFQATT, CDR2 SNEGSKA (reference sequence). The CDR3 runs to 16 residues. Written as DNA, the CDR3 is TGCAGTGCTAGCTGGCGGGGGGCTTCCTTGTCAGATACGCAGTATTTT. It specifies CSASWRGASLSDTQYF.

This clonotype was seen ten or more times. The rearrangement uses TRBV6-5 and TRBJ1-6; 7 bases align to TRBD1. Germline loops: CDR1 MNHEY, CDR2 SVGAGI. This CDR3 is built from 13 residues. The V segment lost 6 bases and the J segment 5 bases; nucleotides outside the gene matches: 1. In DNA form, the CDR3 reads TGTGCCAGCAGAGACAGGGATAATTCACCCCTCCACTTT. Encoded protein: CASRDRDNSPLHF.

The J gene is TRBJ1-1, the V gene TRBV6-6; D might be TRBD1 (6 bases). The germline gives CDR1 MNHNY, CDR2 SVGAGI (reference sequence). Trimming left V 6 bases short and J 0 bases short, with 26 bases between. The CDR3 contains 19 residues. The CDR3 bases are TGTGCCAGCAGCCGTTCCGTGGGCATGGACAGTACTATGAACACTGAAGCTTTCTTT. Translation: CASSRSVGMDSTMNTEAFF.

The chain employs TRBV3-1 and TRBJ1-4, with no clear D. Trimming left V 3 bases short and J 6 bases short, with 11 bases between. The CDR3 loop spans 14 amino acids. CDR1 is LGHDT and CDR2 is YNNKEL in the germline V gene (reference sequence). The DNA of the CDR3 is TGTGCCAGCAGCCAGGGAAGGATGGATGAAAAACTGTTTTTT. This translates into CASSQGRMDEKLFF.

The chain combines TRBV11-1 with TRBJ2-1; TRBD2 is a possible D gene (6 bases). Looked up from germline, CDR1 is SGHAT and CDR2 is FQDESV (reference sequence). The V end was cut by 7 bases, the J end by 3 bases, with 16 bases between. The CDR3 is 15 amino acids. CDR3 nucleotides: TGTGCCAGCACACCACCGGGACTCCACTACAATGAGCAGTTCTTC. As protein: CASTPPGLHYNEQFF.

There are a few counts of this clonotype. CDR3 bases: TGTGCCAGCAGCTTAGGTGGAGGGGTACGTGGAGAAAAACTGTTTTTT. Translated, it gives CASSLGGGVRGEKLFF. The chain combines TRBV7-6 with TRBJ1-4, with D possibly matching TRBD1 (5 bases). The CDR3 loop spans 16 amino acids. Deletions cut 1 base from V and 8 bases from J, with 17 bases between. Germline V gene data show CDR1 as SGHVS and CDR2 as FNYEAQ.

This clonotype came up once. The gene calls are TRBV20-1 and TRBJ2-6; 10 nucleotides line up with TRBD1. The germline V gene encodes CDR1 DFQATT and CDR2 SNEGSKA (reference sequence). The CDR3 extends over 16 amino acids. Germline trimming cut 6 bases from V and 1 base from J; bases unmatched to any gene: 6. The CDR3 nucleotides read TGCAGTGCCAGGGACAGGGGAAGTTCTGGGGCCAACGTCCTGACTTTC. Translation: CSARDRGSSGANVLTF.

The chain carries TRBV29-1 and TRBJ2-3; possibly TRBD1 for D (6 bases). Germline V gene sequence: CDR1 SQVTM, CDR2 ANQGSEA. The V end lost 6 bases, the J end lost 7 bases, and 23 bases lay between the germline ends. The CDR3 covers 15 residues. In DNA form, the CDR3 reads TGCAGCGTGAACGTGCGAGGGGGTCCCACCTATACGCAGTATTTT. Protein sequence: CSVNVRGGPTYTQYF.

The chain is built from TRBV6-2 or TRBV6-3 and TRBJ2-1; 7 bases align to TRBD1. V lost 8 bases to trimming and J lost 0 bases; unmatched junction nucleotides: 7. This CDR3 is 15 amino acids long. Germline V gives CDR1 MNHEY, CDR2 SVGEGT. CDR3 nucleotide sequence: TGTGCCAGCCAAAGGGGGCTGAGCTCCTACAATGAGCAGTTCTTC. Amino acids: CASQRGLSSYNEQFF.

This chain connects TRBV5-4 to TRBJ1-1; D may be TRBD1 (6 bases). V lost 2 bases, J lost 2 bases, and 22 bases lay in between. The CDR3 totals 18 residues. Germline CDR1 SGHNT, CDR2 YYREEE (reference sequence). Here the CDR3 DNA reads TGTGCCAGCAGCTTCGACAGGTCGACAGATCGTAGTAACACTGAAGCTTTCTTT. Its protein product is CASSFDRSTDRSNTEAFF. Full variable domain (missing parts from reference TRBV5-4 and TRBJ1-1): ETGVTQSPTHLIKTRGQQVTLRCSSQSGHNTVSWYQQALGQGPQFIFQYYREEENGRGNFPPRFSGLQFPNYSSELNVNALELDDSALYLCASSFDRSTDRSNTEAFFGQGTRLTVV.

The rearrangement uses TRBV5-5 and TRBJ2-7; possible D gene TRBD2, 6 bases. With 0 bases removed from V and 0 bases from J, the gap between germline ends came to 13 bases. CDR1 is SGHKS and CDR2 is YYEKEE in the germline V gene (reference sequence). This CDR3 contains 16 residues. The CDR3 is CASSLAIGGISYEQYF. The CDR3 DNA reads TGTGCCAGCAGCTTGGCCATTGGCGGGATCTCCTACGAGCAGTACTTC.